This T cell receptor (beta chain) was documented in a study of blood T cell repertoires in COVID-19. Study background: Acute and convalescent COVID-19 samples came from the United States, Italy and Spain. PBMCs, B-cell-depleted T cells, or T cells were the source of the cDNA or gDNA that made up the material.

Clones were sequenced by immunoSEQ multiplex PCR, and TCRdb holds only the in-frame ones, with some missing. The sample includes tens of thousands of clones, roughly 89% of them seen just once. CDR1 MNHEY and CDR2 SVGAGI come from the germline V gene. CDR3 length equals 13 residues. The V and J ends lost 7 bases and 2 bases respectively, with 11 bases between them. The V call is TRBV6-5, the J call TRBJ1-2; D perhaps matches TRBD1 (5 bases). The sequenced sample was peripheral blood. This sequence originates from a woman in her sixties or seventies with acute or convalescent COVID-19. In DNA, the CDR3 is TGTGCCAGCAAGGTGACAGCAAACTATGGCTACACCTTC. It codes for CASKVTANYGYTF.